Only a few counts were recorded for the clone carrying this TCR beta chain. The data originate from a study of blood T cells in healthy people across ages. The CDR3 is made up of 15 amino acids. The germline V gene encodes CDR1 SGDLS and CDR2 YYNGEE. V shed 3 bases and J 0 bases; nucleotides not matched to a gene: 6. The second PCR ran roughly 6 to 11 cycles with a sample-barcoded 5' primer and J-beta primers. TCRdb reprocessed the 5' RACE reads via MiXCR and lists one record per CDR3 protein. The sample carries around 1,100,000 distinct CDR3 sequences, around two fifths recorded once. This receptor was taken from a man aged 18 to 30 in good health. This chain links TRBV9 with TRBJ2-7; 7 nucleotides agree with TRBD1. The sequencing sample was made of blood. As DNA, the CDR3 is TGTGCCAGCAGCGAGGGGGACAGTGCCTCCTACGAGCAGTACTTC. Translation: CASSEGDSASYEQYF.